Below are 20 T cell receptor beta chains sequenced from a single sample in a study of CD8 T cells in Susac syndrome. An input of roughly 0.5 to 1 ug of RNA was subjected to reverse transcription using random hexamers. TCRdb called the immunoSEQ multiplex PCR reads again in MiXCR, with one record for every CDR3 protein. The data contain some 150,000 distinct CDR3 sequences, less than 95% of them singletons. Material for sequencing was CD4+ T cells from PBMCs. These receptors all come from a human donor in good health.

The chain is built from TRBV12-3 or TRBV12-4 and TRBJ2-5; TRBD2 matches 10 bases. The CDR3 is 14 residues long. The J segment lost 2 bases and the V segment lost 5 bases, leaving 2 bases of the junction unmatched. The CDR3 here is CASSISGRQETQYF. The CDR3, as DNA: TGTGCCAGCAGTATTAGCGGGAGGCAAGAGACCCAGTACTTC.

The chain has TRBV12-3 or TRBV12-4 and TRBJ2-3; 7 nucleotides agree with TRBD1. CDR3 size: 14 residues. V shed 5 bases and J 0 bases; nucleotides not matched to a gene: 2. This chain's CDR3 is CASSPTGSTDTQYF. The CDR3 DNA reads as TGTGCCAGCAGTCCGACAGGGAGCACAGATACGCAGTATTTT.

The rearrangement links TRBV19 to TRBJ2-1, with 14 nucleotides matching TRBD2. The V gene's germline CDR1 is LNHDA and CDR2 SQIVND (reference sequence). J was trimmed by 0 bases and V by 9 bases; bases with no gene match: 10. CDR3 length: 18 residues. The CDR3 bases are TGTGCCAGCTACGGACTAGCGGGAGGCCGACCCTCCTACAATGAGCAGTTCTTC. Translation: CASYGLAGGRPSYNEQFF.

This chain links TRBV19 with TRBJ1-1, with TRBD1 as a possible D gene (6 bases). CDR3 length: 13 amino acids. Between the trimmed V and J ends, which lost 5 bases and 8 bases, there was a span of 15 bases. Germline V CDR1 and CDR2: LNHDA, SQIVND (reference sequence). This CDR3 reads CASSPGHRSEAFF. CDR3 coding DNA: TGTGCCAGTAGTCCGGGACACCGCTCCGAAGCTTTCTTT. Drawing the rest from reference TRBV19 and TRBJ1-1, the complete variable domain is DGGITQSPKYLFRKEGQNVTLSCEQNLNHDAMYWYRQDPGQGLRLIYYSQIVNDFQKGDIAEGYSVSREKKESFPLTVTSAQKNPTAFYLCASSPGHRSEAFFGQGTRLTVV.

To note about this clonotype: Relative to the germline gene, one junction end is altered; a read error may explain this. The chain uses TRBV2 and TRBJ2-5; 11 nucleotides align to TRBD2. CDR1 is SNHLY and CDR2 is FYNNEI in the germline V gene. The CDR3 totals 16 residues. CDR3 nucleotide sequence: TGTGCCAGCAGTGCCAGACTAGCGGGGAGCCAAGAGACCCTGTACTTC. Translation gives CASSARLAGSQETLYF.

This chain joins TRBV12-3 or TRBV12-4 and TRBJ1-5; TRBD1 is a possible D gene (5 bases). This CDR3 contains 13 residues. With 8 bases removed from V and 0 bases from J, the gap between germline ends came to 8 bases. In DNA form, the CDR3 reads TGTGCCAGCGGGGACTTTAGCAATCAGCCCCAGCATTTT. This gives the protein CASGDFSNQPQHF.

The rearrangement uses TRBV6-6 and TRBJ1-4; TRBD1 matches 10 bases. Germline V gene sequence: CDR1 MNHNY, CDR2 SVGAGI (reference sequence). The CDR3 has 15 amino acids. V lost 4 bases, J lost 6 bases, and 5 bases stayed unmatched. The CDR3 nucleotides are TGTGCCAGCAGTTTCGAGGGACAGGGGTATGAAAAACTGTTTTTT. Translation gives CASSFEGQGYEKLFF.

DNA for the CDR3: TGCGCCAGCAACAATCAGGGGGGGACTGAAGCTTTCTTT. It translates to CASNNQGGTEAFF. The chain joins TRBV5-1 to TRBJ1-1; 7 bases line up with TRBD1. Germline CDR1 SGHRS, CDR2 YFSETQ. This CDR3 region has 13 residues. With V trimmed by 6 bases and J by 5 bases, 7 bases remained unmatched.

The V and J genes are TRBV20-1 and TRBJ2-4; 15 bases fit TRBD2. The germline CDR1 and CDR2 sequences are DFQATT and SNEGSKA (reference sequence). V lost 5 bases, J lost 2 bases, and 4 bases stayed unmatched. The CDR3 spans 16 residues. CDR3 nucleotides: TGCAGTGCTTGGACTAGCGGGAGGGCCCCCAAAAACATTCAGTACTTC. This translates into CSAWTSGRAPKNIQYF.

The V gene is TRBV14, the J gene TRBJ1-1, with D perhaps TRBD1 (5 bases). This CDR3 contains 15 residues. V lost 4 bases and J 3 bases, leaving 15 bases between the germline ends. Germline CDR1 is SGHDN and CDR2 is FVKESK. This CDR3 is CASSLQGQADTEAFF. The DNA of the CDR3 is TGTGCCAGCAGCCTGCAGGGCCAGGCGGACACTGAAGCTTTCTTT.

The chain joins TRBV30 to TRBJ2-7; D is possibly TRBD2 (6 bases). V lost 3 bases to trimming and J lost 7 bases, with 13 bases between them. The CDR3 is 12 amino acids. Germline V gene sequence: CDR1 GTSNPN, CDR2 SVGIG (reference sequence). CDR3 nucleotides: TGTGCCTGGAGCCGGCCGGGGAGGGAGCAGTACTTC. Protein: CAWSRPGREQYF.

This chain uses TRBV5-1 with TRBJ2-7; 7 bases agree with TRBD2. V shed 3 bases, J shed 0 bases, and the junction held 3 bases outside the gene matches. Germline loops: CDR1 SGHRS, CDR2 YFSETQ. The CDR3 spans 14 residues. This CDR3 reads CASSSSGSSYEQYF. CDR3 DNA sequence: TGCGCCAGCAGCTCTAGCGGCAGCTCCTACGAGCAGTACTTC.

The chain has TRBV27 and TRBJ2-2; TRBD1 or TRBD2 may be the D gene (5 bases each). CDR3 size: 15 residues. Germline lookup yields CDR1 MNHEY and CDR2 SMNVEV (reference sequence). The V end was cut by 2 bases, the J end by 4 bases, with 11 bases between. Here the CDR3 reads CASSLEGWGTGELFF. CDR3 sequence (DNA): TGTGCCAGCAGTTTAGAGGGGTGGGGCACCGGGGAGCTGTTTTTT.

This chain links TRBV19 with TRBJ2-7, with 11 positions matching TRBD2. Germline V CDR1 and CDR2: LNHDA, SQIVND (reference sequence). J was trimmed by 2 bases and V by 3 bases; bases with no gene match: 3. The CDR3 has 15 residues. The CDR3 DNA is TGTGCCAGTAGTATGATAGCGGGAGGGCCCTACGAGCAGTACTTC. Encoded protein: CASSMIAGGPYEQYF. Full variable domain (missing parts from reference TRBV19 and TRBJ2-7): DGGITQSPKYLFRKEGQNVTLSCEQNLNHDAMYWYRQDPGQGLRLIYYSQIVNDFQKGDIAEGYSVSREKKESFPLTVTSAQKNPTAFYLCASSMIAGGPYEQYFGPGTRLTVT.

This chain joins TRBV5-5 and TRBJ2-1; 14 bases align to TRBD2. J lost 3 bases, V lost 3 bases, and 8 bases had no gene match. CDR3 length: 18 amino acids. Germline lookup yields CDR1 SGHKS and CDR2 YYEKEE (reference sequence). This CDR3 reads CASSSGLAGGINYNEQFF. CDR3 in DNA: TGTGCCAGCAGCTCCGGACTAGCGGGAGGTATTAACTACAATGAGCAGTTCTTC.

The CDR3 here is CASSARTGIYSNQPQHF. CDR3 bases: TGTGCCAGCAGTGCTCGGACAGGGATCTATAGCAATCAGCCCCAGCATTTT. The chain uses TRBV27 and TRBJ1-5; 8 bases line up with TRBD1. The CDR3 has 17 amino acids. J was trimmed by 0 bases and V by 5 bases; bases with no gene match: 9. The germline CDR1 and CDR2 sequences are MNHEY and SMNVEV (reference sequence).

The chain recombines TRBV18 with TRBJ1-3; D is ambiguous. This CDR3 is built from 15 residues. Germline lookup yields CDR1 KGHSH and CDR2 LQKENI. V lost 5 bases to trimming and J lost 0 bases, with 11 bases between them. The CDR3 DNA sequence: TGTGCCAGCTCAGAGGTTGACTTCTCTGGAAACACCATATATTTT. It codes for CASSEVDFSGNTIYF.

The rearrangement joins TRBV20-1 to TRBJ2-1, with 8 nucleotides matching TRBD2. The CDR3 runs 16 residues. With 4 bases clipped from V and 4 bases from J, the junction kept 12 bases outside the gene matches. Looked up from germline, CDR1 is DFQATT and CDR2 is SNEGSKA (reference sequence). For the CDR3, the DNA is TGCAGTGCTATAGACCGCATTAGCGGGACTTACAATGAGCAGTTCTTC. Translating it yields CSAIDRISGTYNEQFF.

This clonotype was recorded once. This chain connects TRBV5-1 to TRBJ2-6, with 9 bases identical to TRBD2. Germline CDR1 SGHRS, CDR2 YFSETQ. V shed 3 bases and J 0 bases; nucleotides not matched to a gene: 4. The CDR3 runs 17 residues. The CDR3 nucleotides read TGCGCCAGCAGCTGGACTAGCGTTCGCTCTGGGGCCAACGTCCTGACTTTC. Translating gives CASSWTSVRSGANVLTF. The full variable domain, with the rest looked up from reference TRBV5-1 and TRBJ2-6, is KAGVTQTPRYLIKTRGQQVTLSCSPISGHRSVSWYQQTPGQGLQFLFEYFSETQRNKGNFPGRFSGRQFSNSRSEMNVSTLELGDSALYLCASSWTSVRSGANVLTFGAGSRLTVL.

The chain is built from TRBV7-9 and TRBJ2-7; D assignment may be TRBD1 or TRBD2 (7 bases each). Germline CDR1 is SEHNR and CDR2 is FQNEAQ (reference sequence). V dropped 4 bases and J dropped 6 bases, with 13 bases sitting between them. The CDR3 totals 13 residues. This chain's CDR3 is CASSWGGDSEQYF. The CDR3 nucleotides read TGTGCCAGCAGCTGGGGGGGGGACAGCGAGCAGTACTTC.